This is a list of T cell receptor beta chains from one sample in a study of OX40 agonist ivuxolimab in advanced cancers. Method: immunoSEQ multiplex PCR; TCRdb's copy keeps in-frame clones and lacks some. The profile shows 25,000 to 35,000 clones, 80% to 85% of them singletons. The sequences come from CD4+ or CD8+ T cells sorted from blood, collected in a trial of the OX40 agonist ivuxolimab. The receptor source for this set is an adult with an advanced solid tumor such as melanoma, head and neck, liver or kidney cancer. CDR3s include the opening cysteine and the closing phenylalanine or tryptophan. A D gene is named only where the DNA matches it firmly. The size entry is marked missing in some rows and otherwise reads once, few, many or a size class.

J gene | D gene | V gene | clone size | CDR3 DNA | CDR3 protein
TRBJ2-5 | - | TRBV4-1 | - | TGCGCCAGCAGCCAAGTTCACGAGCGGCTACAAGAGACCCAGTACTTC | CASSQVHERLQETQYF
TRBJ2-7 | - | TRBV10-2 | - | TGCGCCAGCAGTGTCATCCGGGACCGGTATATCGTGCAGTACTTC | CASSVIRDRYIVQYF
TRBJ2-7 | - | TRBV27 | - | TGTGCCAGCAGTTTAATGGCCGGGCGGTACGAGCAGTACTTC | CASSLMAGRYEQYF
TRBJ2-3 | - | TRBV9 | - | TGTGCCAGCAGCGTAGGGACCCACCTTGAGGCAGATACGCAGTATTTT | CASSVGTHLEADTQYF
TRBJ2-3 | TRBD2 | TRBV4-3 | - | TGCGCCAGCAGCGCTCGCGGACTAGCGGGGGCCGGGGGCACAGATACGCAGTATTTT | CASSARGLAGAGGTDTQYF
TRBJ2-3 | TRBD1 | TRBV28 | few | TGTGCCAGCAGCCTCCGGGACAGGGGTAATACGCAGTATTTT | CASSLRDRGNTQYF
TRBJ1-5 | - | TRBV27 | - | TGTGCCAGCAGTTTGCATGGGCCCCAGCAGCCCCAGCATTTT | CASSLHGPQQPQHF
TRBJ2-2 | TRBD1 | TRBV6-5 | - | TGTGCCAGCAGTTACTCGACAGGGTCGAACACCGGGGAGCTGTTTTTT | CASSYSTGSNTGELFF
TRBJ2-1 | TRBD2 | TRBV9 | once | TGTGCCAGCAGCGTTAGCGGGGGTGTTAACAATGAGCAGTTCTTC | CASSVSGGVNNEQFF
TRBJ1-3 | - | TRBV7-9 | - | TGTGCCAGCAGCTTAGAACCGTCCTCTGGAAACACCATATATTTT | CASSLEPSSGNTIYF
TRBJ2-4 | TRBD1 | TRBV6-6 | - | TGTGCCAGCAGTTACTTGGGACAGGAGATTCAGTACTTC | CASSYLGQEIQYF
TRBJ2-1 | TRBD1 | TRBV6-5 | - | TGTGCCAGCAGTTACGGACAGGGAGAGGGTGAGCAGTTCTTC | CASSYGQGEGEQFF
TRBJ2-2 | - | TRBV5-1 | once | TGCGCCAGCAGCTCCTACACCGGGGAGCTGTTTTTT | CASSSYTGELFF
TRBJ1-1 | - | TRBV29-1 | - | TGCAGCGTCCCCGGGGAAGCTTTCTTT | CSVPGEAFF
TRBJ2-1 | TRBD1 | TRBV14 | once | TGTGCCAGCAGCCAAAAGGGGACAGGGGGTTTCAATGAGCAGTTCTTC | CASSQKGTGGFNEQFF
TRBJ2-1 | - | TRBV5-6 | - | TGTGCCAGCAGCTTGCAGGACCTGCAGTTCTTC | CASSLQDLQFF
TRBJ2-7 | - | TRBV25-1 | few | TGTGCCAGCAGTGAATTGGGCATCCACGAGCAGTACTTC | CASSELGIHEQYF
TRBJ2-7 | TRBD1 | TRBV6-5 | - | TGTGCCAGCAGTTTACCCCACAGGGGGCCCGAGCAGTACTTC | CASSLPHRGPEQYF
TRBJ1-1 | - | TRBV28 | once | TGTGCCAGCAGTTTATGGGGGTCGGCTGAAGCTTTCTTT | CASSLWGSAEAFF
TRBJ1-3 | - | TRBV7-6 | once | TGTGCCAGCAGCCTTATCGACAGATCCTCTGGAAACACCATATATTTT | CASSLIDRSSGNTIYF
TRBJ2-1 | - | TRBV7-8 | - | TGTGCCAGCAGCTTTAATGGGCTAGCCGGAGTCAATGAGCAGTTCTTC | CASSFNGLAGVNEQFF
TRBJ1-1 | - | TRBV28 | few | TGTGCCAGCAGTCTCTACTCGACCGAGAACACTGAAGCTTTCTTT | CASSLYSTENTEAFF
TRBJ1-2 | TRBD1 | TRBV5-5 | - | TGTGCCAGCAGCTTGGTAGGACAGGGTATTAACTATGGCTACACCTTC | CASSLVGQGINYGYTF
TRBJ1-2 | - | TRBV7-9 | - | TGTGCCAGCAGCTCCCGCTCGTCCCCTCTTTATGGCTACACCTTC | CASSSRSSPLYGYTF
TRBJ2-7 | TRBD1 | TRBV6-5 | - | TGTGCCAGCAGTCCTGGACAGGGATGGGGCGAGCAGTACTTC | CASSPGQGWGEQYF
TRBJ2-3 | - | TRBV4-2 | - | TGTGCCAGCAGCCAAGCCACAGGGTGTACAGATACGCAGTATTTT | CASSQATGCTDTQYF
TRBJ2-5 | TRBD2 | TRBV9 | - | TGTGCCAGCAGCGTAGGCCCTAGCGGGTTCTCCCAAGAGACCCAGTACTTC | CASSVGPSGFSQETQYF
TRBJ2-7 | - | TRBV28 | - | TGTGCCAGCAGATCGATGTCCTACGAGCAGTACTTC | CASRSMSYEQYF
TRBJ1-3 | - | TRBV27 | few | TGTGCCAGCGCCCCAGGAAACACCATATATTTT | CASAPGNTIYF
TRBJ2-7 | TRBD2 | TRBV27 | - | TGTGCCAGCTCCCGGGGGGGACCCAACGAGCAGTACTTC | CASSRGGPNEQYF
TRBJ2-1 | TRBD1 | TRBV9 | - | TGTGCCAGCACCCCTCACACAGGGGGGATAGGAAATGAGCAGTTCTTC | CASTPHTGGIGNEQFF
TRBJ2-7 | TRBD1 | TRBV27 | medium-sized | TGTGCCAGCAGCCCCGGGACAGGGAACTACGAGCAGTACTTC | CASSPGTGNYEQYF
TRBJ1-1 | - | TRBV14 | few | TGTGCCAGCAGCCAAGATCAGAACACTGAAGCTTTCTTT | CASSQDQNTEAFF
TRBJ1-1 | - | TRBV6-5 | - | TGTGCCAGCAGTTACCTAGCGGGGTTGGACACTGAAGCTTTCTTT | CASSYLAGLDTEAFF
TRBJ2-7 | - | TRBV29-1 | - | TGCAGCGTTAAGGACACTTCTGGGTACGAGCAGTACTTC | CSVKDTSGYEQYF
TRBJ2-6 | - | TRBV6-5 | - | TGTGCCAGCAGTCCCAGGGAGACCGGGGCCAACGTCCTGACTTTC | CASSPRETGANVLTF
TRBJ2-2 | - | TRBV30 | - | TGTGCCTGGAGCTGGGGGGGGGAGCTGTTTTTT | CAWSWGGELFF
TRBJ2-1 | - | TRBV6-6 | once | TGTGCCAGTTCAGCCTTAGGCCACAATGAGCAGTTCTTC | CASSALGHNEQFF
TRBJ2-1 | TRBD1 | TRBV28 | - | TGTGCCAGCAGCTTATCGACAGGGGGCGTCCACAATGAGCAGTTCTTC | CASSLSTGGVHNEQFF
TRBJ2-3 | TRBD2 | TRBV6-4 | - | TGTGCCAGCAGTGTTAGCGGGAGCACAGATACGCAGTATTTT | CASSVSGSTDTQYF
TRBJ1-3 | - | TRBV7-2 | - | TGTGCCAGCAGCTTAGGACCGTTCGCTGGAAACACCATATATTTT | CASSLGPFAGNTIYF
TRBJ2-2 | - | TRBV4-3 | once | TGCGCCAGCAGCCAAGACGTGGGGGGTGGCACCGGGGAGCTGTTTTTT | CASSQDVGGGTGELFF
TRBJ2-7 | - | TRBV4-2 | - | TGTGCCAGCAGCCAAGTTGTCTCCTACGAGCAGTACTTC | CASSQVVSYEQYF
TRBJ1-5 | - | TRBV4-3 | - | TGCGCCAGCAGCCAAGTGTCCGGGGGAGGCCAGCCCCAGCATTTT | CASSQVSGGGQPQHF
TRBJ2-7 | TRBD1 | TRBV14 | - | TGTGCCAGCAGCGGACAGGGCCTGCCCTACGAGCAGTACTTC | CASSGQGLPYEQYF
TRBJ2-2 | - | TRBV5-1 | - | TGCGCCAGCAGCCCTCCTTGGAGCGGCACCGGGGAGCTGTTTTTT | CASSPPWSGTGELFF
TRBJ2-7 | - | TRBV27 | - | TGTGCCAGCAGTCACCGGGCCTTAACCTACGAGCAGTACTTC | CASSHRALTYEQYF
TRBJ1-5 | - | TRBV4-3 | - | TGCGCCAGCAGCCAAGAACAGGATCAGCCCCAGCATTTT | CASSQEQDQPQHF
TRBJ1-2 | - | TRBV6-6 | - | TGTGCCAGCAGTTACTCGCTCGAGAGCCCCTTTGGCTACACCTTC | CASSYSLESPFGYTF
TRBJ2-7 | TRBD1 | TRBV13 | - | TGTGCCAGCAGCTTAGTTCGCCGAGACAGGGGGCTTCCCTACGAGCAGTACTTC | CASSLVRRDRGLPYEQYF
TRBJ1-5 | - | TRBV5-6 | - | TGTGCCAGCAGCCAGGACAGAAATCAGCCCCAGCATTTT | CASSQDRNQPQHF
TRBJ2-3 | - | TRBV6-5 | - | TGTGCCAGCAGTTACAGCCCCCGGGGCACAGATACGCAGTATTTT | CASSYSPRGTDTQYF
TRBJ1-1 | TRBD1 | TRBV9 | few | TGTGCCAGCAGCATAGGTGATCAGGGGGTGAACACTGAAGCTTTCTTT | CASSIGDQGVNTEAFF
TRBJ1-3 | - | TRBV10-3 | - | TGTGCCATCAGGAGTCCTCTGCCTGGAAACACCATATATTTT | CAIRSPLPGNTIYF
TRBJ2-7 | - | TRBV11-2 | - | TGTGCCAGCAGCCTGGGCCTTGGCTCCTACGAGCAGTACTTC | CASSLGLGSYEQYF
TRBJ2-7 | TRBD1 | TRBV4-1 | - | TGCGCCAGCAGCCAAGAAGGGACAGCCTCCTACGAGCAGTACTTC | CASSQEGTASYEQYF
TRBJ2-2 | - | TRBV14 | - | TGTGCCAGCAGCCAACGATACACCGGGGAGCTGTTTTTT | CASSQRYTGELFF